The rows below give T cell receptor beta chains drawn from one sample of a study of T-cell memory formation after mild COVID-19. One entry per CDR3 protein results from TCRdb running MiXCR on the 5' RACE reads. The sample contains hundreds of thousands of distinct CDR3 sequences, about 20% of which appear only once. The sequencing input was PBMCs or a T cell subset sorted from them (not recorded which). The receptors derive from an adult woman who had mild COVID-19 (a few samples of this study predate the infection). Cell type and time point are not known. The CDR3 runs from the conserved cysteine through the conserved F or W. Each record gives: clone size, D gene, V gene, J gene, CDR3 DNA, CDR3 protein. A D gene is named only where the DNA matches it firmly. Clone size is shown for a subset of rows, as once, few, many or a class of expanded clone.

few	.	TRBV5-1	TRBJ1-2	TGCGCCAGCAGCCAGGACACGTACTATGGCTACACCTTC	CASSQDTYYGYTF
.	.	TRBV2	TRBJ2-2	TGTGCCAGCAGAGTAGACAGGAGCACCGGGGAGCTGTTTTTT	CASRVDRSTGELFF
.	.	TRBV7-9	TRBJ1-2	TGTGCCAGCAGCTTAGCAGGGAATGGCTACACCTTC	CASSLAGNGYTF
.	TRBD1	TRBV6-1	TRBJ2-6	TGTGCCAGCAGTGCGACAGGGGTCTGGTCTGGGGCCAACGTCCTGACTTTC	CASSATGVWSGANVLTF
.	TRBD1	TRBV25-1	TRBJ1-2	TGTGCCAGCACGGGACAGCCTAACTATGGCTACACCTTC	CASTGQPNYGYTF
.	TRBD1	TRBV7-9	TRBJ2-2	TGTGCCAGCAGCTCCACCCAGGGGGCCTCAATCACCGGGGAGCTGATTTTT	CASSSTQGASITGELIF
.	.	TRBV2	TRBJ2-1	TGTGCCACCGTGGGACTCGTCAATGAGCAGTTCTTC	CATVGLVNEQFF
.	TRBD1	TRBV5-1	TRBJ2-3	TGCGCCAGCAGCCACCAACAGTTGGGACAGGTGCTACCAGATACGCAGTATTTT	CASSHQQLGQVLPDTQYF
few	TRBD1	TRBV4-1	TRBJ1-5	TGCGCCAGCAGCGCGTGGACAGGGTGGGATCAGCCCCAGCATTTT	CASSAWTGWDQPQHF
.	TRBD2	TRBV5-5	TRBJ2-3	TGTGCCAGCAGCTTGCAACTAGCGGGCTCCACAGATACGCAGTATTTT	CASSLQLAGSTDTQYF
few	TRBD2	TRBV6-2/TRBV6-3	TRBJ2-7	TGTGCCAGCAGTTACTCGGGACTAGGCCTCGAGCAGTACTTC	CASSYSGLGLEQYF
.	.	TRBV20-1	TRBJ1-3	TGCAGTGCTAGAGTTCAGTCGGCAGGAAACACCATATATTTT	CSARVQSAGNTIYF
.	.	TRBV6-1	TRBJ2-4	TGTGCCAGCAGTGAACTAAGGACACAGTACTTC	CASSELRTQYF
few	.	TRBV30	TRBJ1-1	TGTGCCTGGAGTATGAGGACGGATGAAGCTTTCTTT	CAWSMRTDEAFF
few	TRBD2	TRBV5-1	TRBJ2-3	TGCGCCAGCAGCGGGGGGACTAGCGATTATCCCAGCACAGATACGCAGTATTTT	CASSGGTSDYPSTDTQYF
few	TRBD1	TRBV6-4	TRBJ2-3	TGTGCCAGCAGTGACGTCTCCGGGACAGGGGGCGATACGCAGTATTTT	CASSDVSGTGGDTQYF
.	TRBD1	TRBV7-6	TRBJ2-2	TGTGCCAGCAGCTTAATCCGGACAGGCATGCGGGACACCGGGGAGCTGTTTTTT	CASSLIRTGMRDTGELFF
.	.	TRBV20-1	TRBJ1-5	TGCAGTGCGGGGGCGGGTCCGCCCCAGCATTTT	CSAGAGPPQHF
once	TRBD2	TRBV4-3	TRBJ2-5	TGCGCCAGCAGCCAATGGGATTTGGGCATAGCGGGAGTTACCCAAGAGACCCAGTACTTC	CASSQWDLGIAGVTQETQYF
few	.	TRBV7-9	TRBJ2-5	TGTGCCAGCAGTCCTAAAAGGGGCCAAGAGACCCAGTACTTC	CASSPKRGQETQYF
.	.	TRBV12-3/TRBV12-4	TRBJ2-3	TGTGCCAGCAGTTTGTGGGATGACCCAGATACGCAGTATTTT	CASSLWDDPDTQYF
.	TRBD1	TRBV5-8	TRBJ1-2	TGTGCCAGCAGCTTGGATCGACAGGGATACTATGGCTACACCTTC	CASSLDRQGYYGYTF
.	.	TRBV12-3/TRBV12-4	TRBJ1-5	TGTGCCAGCAGTCACAGGACGTTGGGAAGTCAGCCCCAGCATTTT	CASSHRTLGSQPQHF
many	.	TRBV12-3/TRBV12-4	TRBJ2-6	TGTGCCAGCAGTTTATTGGGTTTTAAGTCTGGGGCCAACGTCCTGACTTTC	CASSLLGFKSGANVLTF
.	.	TRBV3-1	TRBJ1-5	TGTGCCAGCAGCCAAGCGGGGGGCGATCAGCCCCAGCATTTT	CASSQAGGDQPQHF
many	.	TRBV4-2	TRBJ2-7	TGTGCCAGCAGCCAAGAGTCGGCCTCCTCCTACGAGCAGTACTTC	CASSQESASSYEQYF
.	TRBD1	TRBV5-1	TRBJ2-2	TGCGCCAGCAGCCCACGGGACAGGGAGGGCACCGGGGAGCTGTTTTTT	CASSPRDREGTGELFF
.	.	TRBV5-1	TRBJ2-7	TGCGCCAGCCCTGAAACAGGGCCCCACGAGCAGTACTTC	CASPETGPHEQYF
.	.	TRBV7-9	TRBJ2-3	TGTGCCAGCAGCTTCGGAGACCCAGGGGCAGATACGCAGTATTTT	CASSFGDPGADTQYF
.	TRBD2	TRBV6-5	TRBJ2-3	TGTGCCAGCAGTATGGTAGCGGGGGGGTTCCCAGATACGCAGTATTTT	CASSMVAGGFPDTQYF
.	TRBD1	TRBV29-1	TRBJ2-7	TGCAGCGGCGGGGACAGGAACTACGAGCAGTACTTC	CSGGDRNYEQYF
few	.	TRBV25-1	TRBJ2-2	TGTGCCAGCAGTGCGCCGGGACGTCTTTCGAACACCGGGGAGCTGTTTTTT	CASSAPGRLSNTGELFF
.	.	TRBV4-1	TRBJ1-1	TGCGCCAGCAGCCTAAGAGAGACGGCGAACACTGAAGCTTTCTTT	CASSLRETANTEAFF
few	TRBD1	TRBV29-1	TRBJ2-4	TGCAGCGTCCTCCGGCCGGGACAGGGCCCCCACCCCTACAAAAACATTCAGTACTTC	CSVLRPGQGPHPYKNIQYF
few	TRBD2	TRBV20-1	TRBJ2-7	TGCAGTGCTAGAGATGCCACGGGACTAGCGGGGGGGCCCTACGAGCAGTACTTC	CSARDATGLAGGPYEQYF
few	.	TRBV4-3	TRBJ1-1	TGCGCCAGCAGCCAATATATGGACACTGAAGCTTTCTTT	CASSQYMDTEAFF
few	.	TRBV20-1	TRBJ2-7	TGCAGTGCTAGTCACAGGATTCCCTACGAGCAGTACTTC	CSASHRIPYEQYF
.	TRBD1	TRBV5-4	TRBJ1-1	TGTGCCAGCAGCACACCGGGACAGCCGCCTGCTTTCTTT	CASSTPGQPPAFF
few	TRBD2	TRBV24-1	TRBJ2-1	TGTGCCACCAGTGAGCCGCCGGGCAGCGGGGGGGCCCTTGAGCAGTTCTTC	CATSEPPGSGGALEQFF
.	TRBD1	TRBV18	TRBJ1-2	TGTGCCAGCTACTCAGGGGGCGAAAACTATGGCTACACCTTC	CASYSGGENYGYTF
.	.	TRBV5-8	TRBJ1-5	TGTGCCAGCAGCTTGGGGCAGAAAGTCAATCAGCCCCAGCATTTT	CASSLGQKVNQPQHF
.	.	TRBV18	TRBJ1-1	TGTGCCAGCTCAGAAGAGTGGGCTGAAGCTTTCTTT	CASSEEWAEAFF
few	TRBD1	TRBV20-1	TRBJ2-6	TGCAGTGCTACTGACAGGGCTGGGGCCAACGTCCTGACTTTC	CSATDRAGANVLTF
.	TRBD1	TRBV29-1	TRBJ1-1	TGCAGCGTCGGGACAGGGGAGGATACTGAAGCTTTCTTT	CSVGTGEDTEAFF
many	.	TRBV14	TRBJ2-3	TGTGCCAGCAGCCAGAACACAGATACGCAGTATTTT	CASSQNTDTQYF
.	TRBD1	TRBV5-1	TRBJ2-7	TGCGCCAGCGGCCCCCTGACAGGGTCAGGCGAGCAGTACTTC	CASGPLTGSGEQYF
few	.	TRBV11-2	TRBJ2-7	TGTGCCAGCAGCTTAGCTCCTAGGGACTACGAGCAGTACTTC	CASSLAPRDYEQYF
few	.	TRBV6-5	TRBJ2-2	TGTGCCAGCAGTTACTCGGGTGCGCCCGGGGAGCTGTTTTTT	CASSYSGAPGELFF
.	TRBD2	TRBV20-1	TRBJ2-7	TGCAGTGCGAGGGGGAGCGGGGGGTTTTTCTACGAGCAGTACTTC	CSARGSGGFFYEQYF
few	TRBD1	TRBV29-1	TRBJ2-5	TGCAGCGCCCCACCGGGTGACAGGGGGGGAGAGACCCAGTACTTC	CSAPPGDRGGETQYF
few	.	TRBV7-8	TRBJ2-2	TGTGCCAGCAGCTGGGACGGAACCAACACCGGGGAGCTGTTTTTT	CASSWDGTNTGELFF
few	.	TRBV10-3	TRBJ2-1	TGTGCCATCAGCTCCCGACTAGGCAGCTCCTACAATGAGCAGTTCTTC	CAISSRLGSSYNEQFF
.	.	TRBV6-4	TRBJ2-7	TGTGCCAGCAGTGACCGAGCGGGTACCGTCTACGAGCAGTACTTC	CASSDRAGTVYEQYF
.	TRBD2	TRBV5-1	TRBJ2-3	TGCGCTTCGGGACTAGCGGGGACCACAGATACGCAGTATTTT	CASGLAGTTDTQYF
few	.	TRBV19	TRBJ1-2	TGTGCCAGTAGTATGGTTGGGTCTATCTATGGCTACACCTTC	CASSMVGSIYGYTF
few	.	TRBV29-1	TRBJ2-7	TGCAGCGTTGGTGCAGGGGAATACGAGCAGTACTTC	CSVGAGEYEQYF
few	TRBD1	TRBV5-1	TRBJ1-6	TGCGCCAGCAGCTTGGACAGGGGGCTAAGTTCACCCCTCCACTTT	CASSLDRGLSSPLHF
.	.	TRBV6-5	TRBJ2-3	TGTGCCAGCAGTTACATCCAGGGCGGGGTACTGACAGATACGCAGTATTTT	CASSYIQGGVLTDTQYF